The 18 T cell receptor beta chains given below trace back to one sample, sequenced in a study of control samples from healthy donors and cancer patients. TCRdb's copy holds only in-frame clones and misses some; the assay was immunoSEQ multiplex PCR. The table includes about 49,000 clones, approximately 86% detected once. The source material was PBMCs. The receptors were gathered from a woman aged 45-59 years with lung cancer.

The chain's CDR3 is CSVGQGQWGANVLTF. The CDR3 nucleotides read TGCAGCGTTGGACAGGGGCAGTGGGGGGCCAACGTCCTGACTTTC. The chain combines TRBV29-1 with TRBJ2-6; 8 bases align to TRBD1. CDR1 and CDR2 (germline): SQVTM, ANQGSEA. The CDR3 is 15 amino acids. V lost 4 bases and J lost 4; bases outside the gene matches: 6.

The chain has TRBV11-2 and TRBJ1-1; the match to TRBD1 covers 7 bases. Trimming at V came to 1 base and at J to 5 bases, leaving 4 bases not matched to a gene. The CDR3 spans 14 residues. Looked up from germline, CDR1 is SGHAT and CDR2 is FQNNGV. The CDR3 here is CASSLGPQGTEAFF. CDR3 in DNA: TGTGCCAGCAGCTTAGGACCACAGGGGACTGAAGCTTTCTTT.

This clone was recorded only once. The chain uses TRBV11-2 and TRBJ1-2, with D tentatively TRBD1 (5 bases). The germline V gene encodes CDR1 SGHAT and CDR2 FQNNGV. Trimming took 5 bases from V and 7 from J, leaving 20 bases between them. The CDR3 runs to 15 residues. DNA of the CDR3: TGTGCCAGCAGCACCCGACAGTCGGGCGTTGGTGGCTACACCTTC. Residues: CASSTRQSGVGGYTF.

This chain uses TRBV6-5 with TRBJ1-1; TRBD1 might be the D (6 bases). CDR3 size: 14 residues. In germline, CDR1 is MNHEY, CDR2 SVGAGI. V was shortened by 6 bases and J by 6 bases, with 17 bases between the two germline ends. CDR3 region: CASRFLTGSAEAFF. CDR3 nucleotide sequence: TGTGCCAGCAGATTTCTTACAGGGAGCGCTGAAGCTTTCTTT.

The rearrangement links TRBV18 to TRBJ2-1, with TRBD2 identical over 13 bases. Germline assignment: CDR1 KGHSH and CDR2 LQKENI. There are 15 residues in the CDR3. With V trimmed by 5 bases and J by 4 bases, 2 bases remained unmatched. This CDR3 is CASSGLAGDYNEQFF. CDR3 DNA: TGTGCCAGCTCAGGACTAGCGGGGGATTACAATGAGCAGTTCTTC.

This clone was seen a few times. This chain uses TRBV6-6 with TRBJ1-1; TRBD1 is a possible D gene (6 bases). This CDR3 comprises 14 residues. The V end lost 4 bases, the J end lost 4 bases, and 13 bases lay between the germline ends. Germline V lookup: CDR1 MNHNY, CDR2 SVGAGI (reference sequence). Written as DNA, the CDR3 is TGTGCCAGCAGTTCTTCACAGGGTGGCACTGAAGCTTTCTTT. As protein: CASSSSQGGTEAFF.

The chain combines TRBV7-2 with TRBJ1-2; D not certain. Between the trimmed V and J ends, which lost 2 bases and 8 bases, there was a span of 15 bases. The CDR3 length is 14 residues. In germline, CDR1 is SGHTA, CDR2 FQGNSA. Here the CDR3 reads CASSLKTVLYGYTF. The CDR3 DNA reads TGTGCCAGCAGCTTAAAGACCGTCCTATACGGCTACACCTTC.

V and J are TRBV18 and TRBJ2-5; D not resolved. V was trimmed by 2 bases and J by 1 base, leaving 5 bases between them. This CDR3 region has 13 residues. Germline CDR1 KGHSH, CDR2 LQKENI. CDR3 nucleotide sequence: TGTGCCAGCTCACCAAAGGGCCAAGAGACCCAGTACTTC. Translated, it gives CASSPKGQETQYF.

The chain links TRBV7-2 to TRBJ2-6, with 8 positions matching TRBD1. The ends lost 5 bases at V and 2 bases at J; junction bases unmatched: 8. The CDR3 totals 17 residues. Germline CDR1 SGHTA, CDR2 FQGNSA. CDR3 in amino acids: CASSPGTGRAGANVLTF. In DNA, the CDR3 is TGTGCCAGCAGCCCTGGGACAGGACGGGCTGGGGCCAACGTCCTGACTTTC.

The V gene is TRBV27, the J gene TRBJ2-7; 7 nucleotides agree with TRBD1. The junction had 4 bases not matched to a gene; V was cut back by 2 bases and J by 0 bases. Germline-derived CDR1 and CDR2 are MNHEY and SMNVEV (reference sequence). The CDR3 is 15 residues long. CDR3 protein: CASSLRWDSSYEQYF. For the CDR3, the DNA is TGTGCCAGCAGTTTAAGGTGGGACAGCTCCTACGAGCAGTACTTC.

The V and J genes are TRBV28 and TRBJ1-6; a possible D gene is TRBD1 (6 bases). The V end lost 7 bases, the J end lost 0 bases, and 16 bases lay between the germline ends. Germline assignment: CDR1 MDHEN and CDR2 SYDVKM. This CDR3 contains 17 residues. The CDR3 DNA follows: TGTGCCAGCACAGGGGCCCTAAGGAGCTCCTATAATTCACCCCTCCACTTT. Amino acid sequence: CASTGALRSSYNSPLHF.

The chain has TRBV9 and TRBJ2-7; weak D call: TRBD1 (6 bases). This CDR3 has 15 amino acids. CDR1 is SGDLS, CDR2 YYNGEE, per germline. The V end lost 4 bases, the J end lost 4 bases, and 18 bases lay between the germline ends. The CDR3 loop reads CASSPSSGARYEQYF. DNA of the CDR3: TGTGCCAGCAGCCCCTCCTCAGGGGCGAGATACGAGCAGTACTTC.

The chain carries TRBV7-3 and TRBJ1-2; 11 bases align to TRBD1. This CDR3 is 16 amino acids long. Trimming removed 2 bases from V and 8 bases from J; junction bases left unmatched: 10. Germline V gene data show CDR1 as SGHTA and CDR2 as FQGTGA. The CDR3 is CASSLHGQGAAGGYTF. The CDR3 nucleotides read TGTGCCAGCAGCTTACACGGACAGGGGGCGGCGGGCGGCTACACCTTC.

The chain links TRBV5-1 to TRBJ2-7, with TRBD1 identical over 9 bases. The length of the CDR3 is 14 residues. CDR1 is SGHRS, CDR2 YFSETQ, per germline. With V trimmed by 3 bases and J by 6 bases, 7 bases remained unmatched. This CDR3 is CASSSGQGFSEQYF. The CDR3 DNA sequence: TGCGCCAGCAGCTCCGGACAGGGGTTCTCCGAGCAGTACTTC.

The CDR3 DNA reads TGTGCCAGCAGCGTTCAGGGTTTTAGCACAGATACGCAGTATTTT. Translated, it gives CASSVQGFSTDTQYF. The chain combines TRBV9 with TRBJ2-3; perhaps TRBD1 as D (5 bases). Trimming cost V 2 bases and J 0 bases, with 10 bases left between them. The CDR3 sequence is 15 residues long. The germline V gene encodes CDR1 SGDLS and CDR2 YYNGEE.

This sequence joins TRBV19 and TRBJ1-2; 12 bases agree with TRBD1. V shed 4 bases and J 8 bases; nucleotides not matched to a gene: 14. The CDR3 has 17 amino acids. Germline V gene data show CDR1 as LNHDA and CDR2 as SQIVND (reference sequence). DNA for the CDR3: TGTGCCAGTAGTAGCCGGGACAGGGGGCTAAGCGTATCCGGCTACACCTTC. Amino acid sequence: CASSSRDRGLSVSGYTF.

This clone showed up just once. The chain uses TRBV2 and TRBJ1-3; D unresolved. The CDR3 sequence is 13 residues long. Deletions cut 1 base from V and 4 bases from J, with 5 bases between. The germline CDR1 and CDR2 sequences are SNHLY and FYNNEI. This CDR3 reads CASSEGRGNTIYF. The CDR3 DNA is TGTGCCAGCAGTGAAGGGAGGGGAAACACCATATATTTT.

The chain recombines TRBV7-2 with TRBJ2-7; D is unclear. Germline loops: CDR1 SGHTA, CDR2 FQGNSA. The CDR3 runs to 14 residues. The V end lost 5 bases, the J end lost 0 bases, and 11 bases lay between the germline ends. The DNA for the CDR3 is TGTGCCAGCAGCCCAAGCTTAAGCTCCTACGAGCAGTACTTC. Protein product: CASSPSLSSYEQYF.